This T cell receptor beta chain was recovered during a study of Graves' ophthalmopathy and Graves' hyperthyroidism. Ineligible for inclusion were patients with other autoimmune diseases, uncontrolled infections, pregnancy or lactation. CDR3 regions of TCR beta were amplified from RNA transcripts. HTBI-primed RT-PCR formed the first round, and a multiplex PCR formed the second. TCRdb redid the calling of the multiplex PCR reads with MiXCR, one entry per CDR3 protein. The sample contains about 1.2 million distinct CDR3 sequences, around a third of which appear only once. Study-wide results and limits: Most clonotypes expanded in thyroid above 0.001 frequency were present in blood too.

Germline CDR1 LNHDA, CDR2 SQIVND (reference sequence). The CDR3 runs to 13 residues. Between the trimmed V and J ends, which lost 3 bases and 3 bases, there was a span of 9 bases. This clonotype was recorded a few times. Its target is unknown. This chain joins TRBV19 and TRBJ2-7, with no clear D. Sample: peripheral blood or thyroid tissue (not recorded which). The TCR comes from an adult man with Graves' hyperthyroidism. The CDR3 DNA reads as TGTGCCAGTAGTATGTCAGATCGCTACGAGCAGTACTTC. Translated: CASSMSDRYEQYF.